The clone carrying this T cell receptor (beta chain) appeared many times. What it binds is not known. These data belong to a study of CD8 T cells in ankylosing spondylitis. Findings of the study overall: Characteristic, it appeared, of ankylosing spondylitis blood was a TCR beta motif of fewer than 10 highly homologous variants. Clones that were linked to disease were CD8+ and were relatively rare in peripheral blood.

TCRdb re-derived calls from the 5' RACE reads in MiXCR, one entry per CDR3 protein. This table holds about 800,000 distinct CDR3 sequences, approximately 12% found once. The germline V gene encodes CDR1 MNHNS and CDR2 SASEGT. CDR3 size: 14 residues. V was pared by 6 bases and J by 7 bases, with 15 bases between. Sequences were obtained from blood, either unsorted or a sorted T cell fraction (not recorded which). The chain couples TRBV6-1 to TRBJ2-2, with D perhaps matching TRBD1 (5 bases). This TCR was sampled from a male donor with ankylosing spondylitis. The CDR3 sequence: CASSRKGFHGELFF. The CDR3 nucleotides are TGTGCCAGCAGCCGAAAGGGGTTTCACGGGGAGCTGTTTTTT.